A selection of T cell receptor beta chains follows, all from one sample in a study of shared clonotypes between healthy human individuals. The data were produced by immunoSEQ multiplex PCR, yet TCRdb's version contains in-frame clones alone and is incomplete. This sample has 1,400,000 or so clones, with 98% to 99% found just once. The source material was naive CD4+ T cells sorted from blood. These receptors originate from a man in his thirties or forties in good health. Both conserved end residues are part of each CDR3. Size tells how often a clone was seen (once, few, many) or the class of an expanded clone, and some rows leave it out.

CDR3 length,clone size,V gene,J gene,CDR3 protein
14,once,TRBV5-1,TRBJ2-5,CASGTGPPQETQYF
14,once,TRBV30,TRBJ1-4,CAWSETGRREKLFF
15,.,TRBV2,TRBJ1-5,CASSPTGMGNQPQHF
15,.,TRBV29-1,TRBJ2-1,CSVTQAGSSYNEQFF
14,.,TRBV5-1,TRBJ2-3,CASSLTGVGDTQYF
13,once,TRBV4-1,TRBJ1-2,CASSRRSDYGYTF
15,.,TRBV19,TRBJ2-1,CASSMVSGRGREQFF
11,.,TRBV6-6,TRBJ2-7,CASSPFYEQYF
13,.,TRBV7-8,TRBJ1-2,CASRSRGSYGYTF
16,.,TRBV19,TRBJ2-1,CASSMVLAGVFDEQFF
14,.,TRBV9,TRBJ2-1,CASSVGLAVNEQFF
15,.,TRBV10-1,TRBJ2-5,CASSESPDLGMTQYF
14,.,TRBV10-3,TRBJ1-5,CAIRAGGPDQPQHF
14,.,TRBV14,TRBJ2-7,CASSSGTGLGEQYF
16,.,TRBV28,TRBJ1-2,CASSSPGRGQVSGYTF
14,.,TRBV2,TRBJ1-2,CASSAYRPLNGYTF
15,.,TRBV9,TRBJ2-1,CASSALAGVFGEQFF
15,.,TRBV5-1,TRBJ2-5,CASSLEASGNGAQYF
18,.,TRBV5-4,TRBJ2-5,CASSVGGLAGGIGETQYF
16,once,TRBV11-2,TRBJ2-2,CASSLGLHANTGELFF
15,.,TRBV7-9,TRBJ2-1,CASSLAGGAYNEQFF
15,.,TRBV27,TRBJ1-2,CASFAAGRANYGYTF
11,.,TRBV20-1,TRBJ1-1,CSARDRNEAFF
15,.,TRBV11-2,TRBJ2-7,CASSFNSGVYDEQYF
16,once,TRBV5-1,TRBJ1-1,CASSLAPRGENTEAFF
11,.,TRBV20-1,TRBJ1-1,CRADRGTEAFF
13,.,TRBV28,TRBJ1-2,CASSPTGTYGYTF
15,.,TRBV27,TRBJ2-1,CASSPHRGDNNEQFF
14,.,TRBV5-1,TRBJ1-3,CASSFGGSGNTIYF
13,.,TRBV4-2,TRBJ1-4,CASSQGAGEKLFF
15,.,TRBV5-5,TRBJ2-7,CASRDRPVITYEQYF
14,once,TRBV19,TRBJ2-7,CASSYRGEPHEQYF
15,.,TRBV4-3,TRBJ1-4,CASSQRDRGNEKLFF
17,.,TRBV15,TRBJ2-2,CATSRLGVSLNTGELFF
13,.,TRBV5-1,TRBJ2-7,CASSLEWGGEQYF
15,.,TRBV19,TRBJ2-5,CASKDSKKRAETQYF
14,.,TRBV9,TRBJ2-4,CASSAGQGLHIQYF
15,.,TRBV28,TRBJ1-5,CASSKDRGGGQPQHF
14,.,TRBV4-1,TRBJ2-7,CASSQVTVVDEQYF
17,.,TRBV5-1,TRBJ1-5,CASSLAPTGGQGQPQHF
16,.,TRBV5-4,TRBJ2-3,CASSLIGGASTDTQYF
15,.,TRBV7-2,TRBJ2-7,CASSQETGRFHEQYF
14,.,TRBV6-6,TRBJ1-2,CASSGDRANYGYTF
16,.,TRBV27,TRBJ1-1,CASSPDRGRQNTEAFF
15,.,TRBV7-7,TRBJ2-3,CASSLGGPGTDTQYF
15,.,TRBV18,TRBJ1-3,CASSPSTGSGNTIYF